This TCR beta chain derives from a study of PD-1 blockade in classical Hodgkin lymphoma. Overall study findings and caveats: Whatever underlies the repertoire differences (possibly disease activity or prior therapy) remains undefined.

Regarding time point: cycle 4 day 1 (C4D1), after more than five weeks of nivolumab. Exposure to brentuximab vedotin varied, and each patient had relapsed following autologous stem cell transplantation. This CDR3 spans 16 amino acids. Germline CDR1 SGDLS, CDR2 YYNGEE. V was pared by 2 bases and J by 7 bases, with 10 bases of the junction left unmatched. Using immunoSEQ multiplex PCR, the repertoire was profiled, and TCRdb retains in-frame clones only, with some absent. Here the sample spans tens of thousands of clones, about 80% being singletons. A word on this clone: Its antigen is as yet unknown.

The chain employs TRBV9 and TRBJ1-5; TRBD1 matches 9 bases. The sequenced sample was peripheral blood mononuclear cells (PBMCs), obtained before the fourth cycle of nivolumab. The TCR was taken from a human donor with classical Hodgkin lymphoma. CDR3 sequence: CASSVGDRVGIQPQHF. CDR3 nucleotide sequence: TGTGCCAGCAGCGTTGGGGACAGGGTGGGTATCCAGCCCCAGCATTTT.